These 10 T cell receptor beta chains originate from one sample sequenced in a study of blood T cells in healthy people across ages. Primers used in a second PCR of roughly 6 to 11 cycles were a sample-barcoded 5' primer and a J-beta primer mix. TCRdb re-called the 5' RACE reads through MiXCR, storing one row per CDR3 protein. Of approximately 800,000 distinct CDR3 sequences detected, 35% to 40% appear once; the ten largest clones hold 10% to 15%. The sequenced sample was blood. The receptors come from a young man in good health.

Note on this clonotype: The junction differs from germline at one of its ends, possibly a read error. The rearrangement joins TRBV28 to TRBJ1-5; D is possibly TRBD1 (5 bases). CDR1 MDHEN and CDR2 SYDVKM come from the germline V gene. CDR3 length: 16 amino acids. CDR3 loop: CVSSTHQAGRDQPQHF. The DNA of the CDR3 is TGTGTCAGCAGCACTCACCAGGCGGGGAGGGACCAGCCCCAGCATTTT.

This clonotype has a handful of counts. The chain combines TRBV11-1 with TRBJ2-1; the D gene is possibly TRBD2 (6 bases). Germline assignment: CDR1 SGHAT and CDR2 FQDESV (reference sequence). Trimming pared 1 base from V and 0 bases from J, leaving 28 bases between. The CDR3 contains 22 residues. In DNA, the CDR3 is TGTGCCAGCAGCTTAGTCTTTGTTTGGAGGGTCGAGGCACCCAGCTCCTACAATGAGCAGTTCTTC. Translated, it gives CASSLVFVWRVEAPSSYNEQFF.

This clonotype showed up just a few times. The V and J genes are TRBV20-1 and TRBJ1-4; TRBD1 might be the D (6 bases). Trimming cost V 1 base and J 6 bases, with 15 bases left between them. From germline, CDR1 is DFQATT and CDR2 SNEGSKA (reference sequence). The length of the CDR3 is 15 residues. CDR3 protein: CSARVMRDNDEKLFF. The CDR3 DNA is TGCAGTGCTAGAGTAATGAGGGACAACGATGAAAAACTGTTTTTT.

This clonotype turned up a few times. This sequence joins TRBV20-1 and TRBJ1-1; D call uncertain. Germline CDR1 reads DFQATT; CDR2 reads SNEGSKA (reference sequence). The CDR3 runs 13 residues. Trimming cost V 2 bases and J 4 bases, with 11 bases left between them. In DNA, the CDR3 is TGCAGTGCTAGAAAACAGCTTTTCACTGAAGCTTTCTTT. This sequence encodes CSARKQLFTEAFF.

As to this clonotype: With a much larger clone just one base away, this may be a read error. The chain links TRBV4-2 to TRBJ2-3, with 7 bases that match TRBD1. Germline V gene lookup returns CDR1 LGHNA and CDR2 YNFKEQ. The CDR3 runs to 17 residues. The CDR3 loop reads CASSREGGDSYTETQYF. The CDR3 DNA reads as TGTGCCAGCAGCCGAGAAGGTGGGGACAGCTACACAGAGACGCAGTATTTT.

This clonotype was seen more than once but under ten times. The chain has TRBV14 and TRBJ1-2; D uncertain. V shed 6 bases and J shed 5 bases, with 10 bases lying between them. CDR1 and CDR2 from the germline V gene are SGHDN and FVKESK. The CDR3 is made up of 12 amino acids. This CDR3 is CASSPTKYGYTF. CDR3 in DNA: TGTGCCAGCAGTCCAACGAAATATGGCTACACCTTC.

This clonotype was recorded many times. The rearrangement joins TRBV5-1 to TRBJ1-1, with D perhaps TRBD1 (5 bases). The CDR3 extends over 15 amino acids. CDR1 is SGHRS and CDR2 is YFSETQ in the germline V gene. V lost 0 bases and J 0 bases, leaving 9 bases between the germline ends. The CDR3 nucleotides are TGCGCCAGCAGCTTGGAAGGGGCTATGAACACTGAAGCTTTCTTT. Translating it yields CASSLEGAMNTEAFF.

This clonotype was seen a handful of times. V gene TRBV6-6 combines with J gene TRBJ1-6, with a possible D match to TRBD1 (6 bases). V was clipped by 5 bases and J by 8 bases, with 13 bases between them. The CDR3 contains 14 residues. The germline gives CDR1 MNHNY, CDR2 SVGAGI (reference sequence). CDR3 nucleotide sequence: TGTGCCAGCAGTCCCAGGGGTAGGGATTCACCCCTCCACTTT. It encodes CASSPRGRDSPLHF.

The J gene is TRBJ1-2, the V gene TRBV6-5; 10 bases are shared with TRBD1. Germline loops: CDR1 MNHEY, CDR2 SVGAGI. V dropped 0 bases and J dropped 7; count of bases not matched to a gene: 5. The CDR3 spans 15 residues. CDR3 sequence (DNA): TGTGCCAGCAGTTACTCCGGGACAGGGGATAGTGGCTACACCTTC. It is translated as CASSYSGTGDSGYTF.

This clonotype was picked up many times. The chain joins TRBV14 to TRBJ2-7, with D uncertain. CDR3 length: 14 residues. CDR1 SGHDN and CDR2 FVKESK come from the germline V gene. V lost 0 bases to trimming and J lost 4 bases, with 10 bases between them. In DNA form, the CDR3 reads TGTGCCAGCAGCCAAGACGTCGGCTCTTACGAGCAGTACTTC. It specifies CASSQDVGSYEQYF. The whole variable domain, filled in from reference TRBV14 and TRBJ2-7, reads EAGVTQFPSHSVIEKGQTVTLRCDPISGHDNLYWYRRVMGKEIKFLLHFVKESKQDESGMPNNRFLAERTGGTYSTLKVQPAELEDSGVYFCASSQDVGSYEQYFGPGTRLTVT.